These T cell receptor beta chains were read from a single sample in a study of OX40 agonist ivuxolimab in advanced cancers. Libraries were prepared by immunoSEQ multiplex PCR; TCRdb keeps only in-frame clonotypes and omits some of them. The sample carries 10,000 or so clones, roughly 70% recorded once. The material sequenced was CD4+ or CD8+ T cells sorted from blood, taken in a trial of the OX40 agonist ivuxolimab. Receptors originate from an adult with an advanced solid tumor such as melanoma, head and neck, liver or kidney cancer. The CDR3 runs from the conserved cysteine through the conserved F or W. A D gene is named only where the DNA matches it firmly. Clone size, where shown, is once, few, many, or a class for clones that have expanded.

TRBJ2-7 TRBV7-8 TRBD1 NA TGTGCCAGCAGCGGGAGGGGACAGGGGTATACCTACGAGCAGTACTTC CASSGRGQGYTYEQYF
TRBJ2-6 TRBV27 NA NA TGTGCCAGCAGTTCTCGAGTCTCTGGGGCCAACGTCCTGACTTTC CASSSRVSGANVLTF
TRBJ1-1 TRBV4-3 NA few TGCGCCAGCAGCCAAGACTGGGGGCGGCCTGAAGCTTTCTTT CASSQDWGRPEAFF
TRBJ2-3 TRBV13 TRBD1 NA TGTGCCAGCAGCTTAGGTACAGGGGATACAGATACGCAGTATTTT CASSLGTGDTDTQYF
TRBJ2-2 TRBV6-4 TRBD2 NA TGTGCCAGCAGTGACTCAGGGACTACGAACACCGGGGAGCTGTTTTTT CASSDSGTTNTGELFF
TRBJ2-6 TRBV15 TRBD1 NA TGTGCCACCAGCCGGACAGGGGCCTACTCTGGGGCCAACGTCCTGACTTTC CATSRTGAYSGANVLTF
TRBJ1-3 TRBV4-2 TRBD1 NA TGTGCCAGCAGCCAGGAACAGGGGGCGCGAAGCACCATATATTTT CASSQEQGARSTIYF
TRBJ2-2 TRBV5-5 NA NA TGTGCCAGCAGCTTGGAAATAGCAGACGCGAACACCGGGGAGCTGTTTTTT CASSLEIADANTGELFF
TRBJ2-7 TRBV6-6 NA NA TGTGCCAGCAGTTACTCTTCTCACACCTACGAGCAGTACTTC CASSYSSHTYEQYF
TRBJ2-7 TRBV5-5 TRBD2 NA TGTGCCAGCAGCGGAGGTGGGCTAGCGGGAGGAACCTACGAGCAGTACTTC CASSGGGLAGGTYEQYF
TRBJ1-3 TRBV7-6 TRBD1 few TGTGCCAGCAGCTCCGGGACAGGGGTTGGAAACACCATATATTTT CASSSGTGVGNTIYF
TRBJ2-1 TRBV27 NA NA TGTGCCAGCAGTTTAGGCTACAATGAGCAGTTCTTC CASSLGYNEQFF